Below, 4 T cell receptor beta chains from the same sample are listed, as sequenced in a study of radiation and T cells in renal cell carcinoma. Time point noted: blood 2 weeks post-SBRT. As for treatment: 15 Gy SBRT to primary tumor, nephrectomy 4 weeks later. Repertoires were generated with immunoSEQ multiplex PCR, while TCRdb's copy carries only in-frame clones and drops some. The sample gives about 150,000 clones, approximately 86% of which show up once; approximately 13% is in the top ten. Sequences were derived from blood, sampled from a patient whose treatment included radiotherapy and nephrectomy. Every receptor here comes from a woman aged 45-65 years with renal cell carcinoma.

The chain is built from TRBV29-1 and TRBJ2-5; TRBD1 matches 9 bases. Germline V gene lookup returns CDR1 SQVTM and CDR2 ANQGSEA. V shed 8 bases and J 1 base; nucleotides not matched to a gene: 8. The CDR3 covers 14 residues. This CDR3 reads CSIRTGASQETQYF. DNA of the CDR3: TGCAGCATACGGACAGGGGCGTCCCAAGAGACCCAGTACTTC.

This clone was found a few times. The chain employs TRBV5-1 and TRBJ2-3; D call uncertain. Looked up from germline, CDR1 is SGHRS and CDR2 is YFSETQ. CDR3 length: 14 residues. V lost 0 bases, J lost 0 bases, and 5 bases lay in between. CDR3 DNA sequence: TGCGCCAGCAGCTTGGGTACTAGCACAGATACGCAGTATTTT. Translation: CASSLGTSTDTQYF.

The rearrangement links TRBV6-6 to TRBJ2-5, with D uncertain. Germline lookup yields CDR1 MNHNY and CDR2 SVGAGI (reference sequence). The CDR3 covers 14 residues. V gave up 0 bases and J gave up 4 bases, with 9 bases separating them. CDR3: CASSYSSVLETQYF. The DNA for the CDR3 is TGTGCCAGCAGTTACTCGAGTGTCTTAGAGACCCAGTACTTC.

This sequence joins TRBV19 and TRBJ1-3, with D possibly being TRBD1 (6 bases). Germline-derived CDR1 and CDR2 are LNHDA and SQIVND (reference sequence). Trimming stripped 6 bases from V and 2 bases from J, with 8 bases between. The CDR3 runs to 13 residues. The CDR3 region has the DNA TGTGCCAGTAGAGGGACACCTGGAAACACCATATATTTT. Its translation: CASRGTPGNTIYF. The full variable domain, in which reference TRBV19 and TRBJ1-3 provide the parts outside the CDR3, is DGGITQSPKYLFRKEGQNVTLSCEQNLNHDAMYWYRQDPGQGLRLIYYSQIVNDFQKGDIAEGYSVSREKKESFPLTVTSAQKNPTAFYLCASRGTPGNTIYFGEGSWLTVV.